This TCR beta chain comes out of a study of control samples from healthy donors and cancer patients. This clone was counted a few times. The protocol was immunoSEQ multiplex PCR, while the TCRdb copy is restricted to in-frame clones and leaves out a portion. The sample yields 100,000 to 150,000 clones, about 90% seen once. Between the trimmed V and J ends, which lost 0 bases and 8 bases, there was a span of 19 bases. Germline V CDR1 and CDR2: SQVTM, ANQGSEA. This CDR3 contains 15 residues. This sequence joins TRBV29-1 and TRBJ1-2, with TRBD1 as a possible D gene (5 bases). The sequenced material came from blood. This TCR came from a man aged 18-30 years in good health. CDR3 amino acids: CSVEELGTPQDGYTF. The CDR3 coding sequence is TGCAGCGTTGAAGAGCTCGGGACTCCGCAGGACGGCTACACCTTC.